This TCR beta chain was retrieved from a study of blood T cell repertoires in COVID-19. Sequencing was performed with immunoSEQ multiplex PCR; in TCRdb, only in-frame clones are kept and a portion is missing. Of hundreds of thousands of clones in the sample, roughly 80% are singletons; the top ten hold roughly 18%. Only one count was recorded for this clone. Germline lookup yields CDR1 KGHSH and CDR2 LQKENI. This CDR3 contains 15 residues. V shed 6 bases, J shed 1 base, and the junction held 5 bases outside the gene matches. V and J are TRBV18 and TRBJ2-2, with 7 bases fitting TRBD1. The source is a woman at least 80 years old with active or convalescent COVID-19. Sequenced sample: peripheral blood. The CDR3 reads CASSPTGKNTGELFF. DNA for the CDR3: TGTGCCAGCTCGCCGACAGGGAAGAACACCGGGGAGCTGTTTTTT.